This record looks at one T cell receptor (beta chain) sequence and its context. This receptor's antigen is unknown. No per-base quality is available; no much larger clone lies one base away. The CDR3 contains 15 residues, cysteine and phenylalanine counted. Only CDR3 DNA remains: 45 bases, in frame from the first base. CDR1 and CDR2 are drawn from the germline V gene: SGHAT, FQNNGV. The trim is 6 bases for V and 0 bases for J, with a gap of 15 bases between the germline ends. The library was prepared using the immunoSEQ multiplex PCR assay. Deep sequencing of rearranged TCR beta loci, alongside multiparametric flow cytometry, was used to profile T cell repertoires. TCRdb re-hosts the immuneACCESS table, in-frame sequences only. Its copies lack some clones; in the studies checked, an unresolved V gene accounts for under half of them, and the cause for the rest is not known. The sample table lists tens of thousands of clones, about 92% of them with a count of one. About a sixth of the sample lies in the top ten.

The source of the sample is a study of lymphopenia after photon versus proton radiotherapy (dated by TCRdb to the late 2010s). Some background on the complete study: Photon and proton radiation therapy were compared by the study for their immunological effects in patients with gastrointestinal tumors who developed high-grade lymphopenia. The 15 to 20 patients in the cohort had gastrointestinal tumors, were treated with either photon or proton therapy, and subsequently developed lymphopenia. The study was designed to characterize how the impact on the immune system differs between the two radiation modalities.

Points the paper makes about the study in general: Relative stability during treatment was observed in proton-treated patients, whereas loss of naive T cells and TCR diversity and gain of effector/memory populations were observed in photon-treated patients. Across the cohort, a larger post-nadir drop in TCR diversity was inversely correlated with overall survival time among patients who died. The survival association was examined only in patients who died, and the authors described better survival with proton therapy as a possibility, not as a demonstrated result. After the lymphocyte count nadir, oligoclonal expansion, especially of CD8+ Temra cells, was observed in photon-treated repertoires, and the drop in diversity was driven by this expansion.

The material was peripheral blood, obtained from a patient treated with photon-based radiotherapy. The chain was built from TRBV11-2 and TRBJ2-7; the D gene is perhaps TRBD2, from 6 matching bases. The clonotype was recovered from a woman aged 40 to 50 with cholangiocarcinoma. The sequenced DNA is TGTGCCAGCAGGACTAGGGGTGGAGGCTCCTACGAGCAGTACTTC. It translates to CASRTRGGGSYEQYF.